A single sample gave rise to the 28 T cell receptor beta chains below, sequenced in a study of CD8 T cells in Susac syndrome. Random hexamers were used to reverse transcribe an amount of about 0.45 to 1 ug RNA. TCRdb reprocessed the immunoSEQ multiplex PCR reads with MiXCR, giving one entry per CDR3 protein. The table lists 150,000 to 250,000 distinct CDR3 sequences, nearly 95% of them singletons. The specimen was CD4+ T cells from PBMCs. The receptors shown here come from a human donor with multiple sclerosis.

In nucleotides, the CDR3 is TGTGCCAGCAGTTACGGCCGGGCGGGGGATTCACCCCTCCACTTT. It codes for CASSYGRAGDSPLHF. This chain links TRBV6-5 with TRBJ1-6, with D perhaps matching TRBD1 (5 bases). The CDR3 has 15 residues. V dropped 2 bases and J dropped 8 bases, with 13 bases sitting between them. Per germline, CDR1 MNHEY and CDR2 SVGAGI.

The V gene is TRBV7-9, the J gene TRBJ2-5, with 7 bases identical to TRBD1. V shed 10 bases, J shed 2 bases, and the junction held 7 bases outside the gene matches. In germline, CDR1 is SEHNR, CDR2 FQNEAQ (reference sequence). The CDR3 consists of 13 residues. The CDR3 protein is CAILGTEQETQYF. For the CDR3, the DNA is TGTGCCATACTCGGGACAGAGCAAGAGACCCAGTACTTC.

J is TRBJ2-3 and V is TRBV5-4, with 7 bases lining up with TRBD2. Germline CDR1 reads SGHNT; CDR2 reads YYREEE (reference sequence). J gave up 4 bases and V 1 base, and 3 bases lay outside the gene matches. The CDR3 spans 14 residues. CDR3 nucleotides: TGTGCCAGCAGCTTGAAGGCGGGGGCAGATACGCAGTATTTT. Amino acids: CASSLKAGADTQYF.

This clonotype has only one observation. The CDR3 here is CASSADVSYEQYF. CDR3 DNA: TGTGCCAGCAGTGCGGACGTCTCCTACGAGCAGTACTTC. The V and J genes are TRBV25-1 and TRBJ2-7; D remains ambiguous. CDR1 is MGHDK and CDR2 is SYGVNS in the germline V gene. Deletions cut 4 bases from V and 0 bases from J, with 7 bases between. CDR3 length: 13 residues.

The genes are TRBV19 and TRBJ2-5; 7 nucleotides match TRBD1. Germline CDR1 reads LNHDA; CDR2 reads SQIVND (reference sequence). V was clipped by 6 bases and J by 0 bases; unmatched bases: 4. The CDR3 is made up of 14 amino acids. The CDR3 is CASRLTGDQETQYF. The CDR3 coding sequence is TGTGCCAGTAGGCTAACAGGGGACCAAGAGACCCAGTACTTC.

The rearrangement uses TRBV3-1 and TRBJ1-5; D remains unclear. V lost 4 bases to trimming and J lost 4 bases, with 11 bases between them. CDR3 length equals 14 residues. The V gene's germline CDR1 is LGHDT and CDR2 YNNKEL (reference sequence). CDR3 loop: CASSRARGNQPQHF. The CDR3 DNA reads TGTGCCAGCAGCCGCGCGCGAGGAAATCAGCCCCAGCATTTT.

This clonotype has only one observation. Written as DNA, the CDR3 is TGTGCCAGCAGTTTAGAGGTCAGATCACCCCTCCACTTT. This codes for CASSLEVRSPLHF. The chain employs TRBV12-3 or TRBV12-4 and TRBJ1-6; D is uncertain. The V and J ends lost 1 base and 10 bases respectively, with 8 bases between them. The CDR3 is 13 amino acids.

DNA of the CDR3: TGTGCCAGCAGCTGGGACAGGGGGTTACAAGAGACCCAGTACTTC. Translated: CASSWDRGLQETQYF. The chain recombines TRBV5-6 with TRBJ2-5; 11 nucleotides agree with TRBD1. J lost 2 bases, V lost 3 bases, and 3 bases had no gene match. CDR1 is SGHDT, CDR2 YYEEEE, per germline. The CDR3 has 15 residues.

The J gene is TRBJ2-7, the V gene TRBV25-1, with D perhaps assigned TRBD1 or TRBD2 (5 bases each). Germline V gene sequence: CDR1 MGHDK, CDR2 SYGVNS. The CDR3 length is 16 residues. V was pared by 5 bases and J by 2 bases, with 19 bases between. CDR3 residues: CASSPNRPGRTYEQYF. DNA for the CDR3: TGTGCCAGCAGTCCCAACCGCCCGGGACGGACCTACGAGCAGTACTTC.

A single count supports this clonotype. The CDR3 DNA reads TGTGCCAGCAGTTTATTGGACACGGGTTTAGGTGGCTACACCTTC. It is translated as CASSLLDTGLGGYTF. The rearrangement uses TRBV12-3 or TRBV12-4 and TRBJ1-2; weak D call: TRBD1 (5 bases). V lost 2 bases and J lost 7, with 17 bases in between. The length of the CDR3 is 15 residues.

This clonotype is a singleton in its sample. The chain has TRBV20-1 and TRBJ2-2; TRBD1 aligns across 8 bases. The germline CDR1 and CDR2 sequences are DFQATT and SNEGSKA (reference sequence). With V trimmed by 3 bases and J by 6 bases, 9 bases remained unmatched. The CDR3 sequence is 15 residues long. CDR3: CSARRQGAPPGELFF. Written as DNA, the CDR3 is TGCAGTGCTAGGAGGCAGGGGGCGCCGCCCGGGGAGCTGTTTTTT.

The rearrangement uses TRBV13 and TRBJ1-6, with TRBD1 matching 9 bases. The J segment lost 8 bases and the V segment lost 7 bases, leaving 6 bases of the junction unmatched. Germline values: CDR1 PRHDT, CDR2 FYEKMQ (reference sequence). The CDR3 totals 14 residues. The CDR3 sequence is CASTSGTGHSPLHF. CDR3 in DNA: TGTGCCAGCACCTCCGGGACAGGGCATTCACCCCTCCACTTT.

The chain links TRBV2 to TRBJ2-3, with 7 bases fitting TRBD2. Trimming at V came to 5 bases and at J to 6 bases, leaving 5 bases not matched to a gene. Germline V lookup: CDR1 SNHLY, CDR2 FYNNEI. This CDR3 has 13 amino acids. The CDR3 DNA reads TGTGCCAGCAGTAGACTAGCCCAGGATACGCAGTATTTT. Amino acid sequence: CASSRLAQDTQYF.

The V call is TRBV5-1, the J call TRBJ2-5, with a weak D call TRBD1 (5 bases). CDR1 is SGHRS, CDR2 YFSETQ, per germline. With 0 bases removed from V and 3 bases from J, the gap between germline ends came to 9 bases. The CDR3 is 14 residues long. Here the CDR3 reads CASSLGTSKETQYF. CDR3 coding DNA: TGCGCCAGCAGCTTGGGGACATCCAAAGAGACCCAGTACTTC.

This sequence joins TRBV29-1 and TRBJ1-6; a weak D match, TRBD1 (6 bases). The CDR3 extends over 20 amino acids. Germline CDR1 and CDR2: SQVTM and ANQGSEA. V was cut by 1 base and J by 0 bases, with 22 bases left in between. The CDR3 reads CSVEGIGQHPESSYNSPLHF. The DNA of the CDR3 is TGCAGCGTTGAAGGGATAGGACAGCACCCCGAGAGCTCCTATAATTCACCCCTCCACTTT.

The rearrangement links TRBV5-1 to TRBJ2-3; 9 positions match TRBD1. The CDR3 totals 14 residues. With V trimmed by 4 bases and J by 5 bases, 5 bases remained unmatched. Per germline, CDR1 SGHRS and CDR2 YFSETQ. The CDR3 sequence is CASSRQGDRDTQYF. CDR3 coding DNA: TGCGCCAGCAGCCGACAGGGGGATAGAGATACGCAGTATTTT.

This chain joins TRBV2 and TRBJ2-5; D is possibly TRBD2 (6 bases). With 0 bases removed from V and 4 bases from J, the gap between germline ends came to 12 bases. This CDR3 region has 15 residues. The germline V gene encodes CDR1 SNHLY and CDR2 FYNNEI. CDR3 bases: TGTGCCAGCAGTGAAGCGCTGGGGGGAACAGAGACCCAGTACTTC. It is translated as CASSEALGGTETQYF.

The CDR3 coding sequence is TGTGCCACCAGTGATTCGGGGGGGCCGGGCAATGAGCAGTTCTTC. Its translation is CATSDSGGPGNEQFF. The J gene is TRBJ2-1, the V gene TRBV24-1; the match to TRBD2 covers 8 bases. The CDR3 is 15 amino acids. The J segment lost 6 bases and the V segment lost 2 bases, leaving 5 bases of the junction unmatched. Germline lookup yields CDR1 KGHDR and CDR2 SFDVKD.

The chain is built from TRBV19 and TRBJ2-2; possibly TRBD2 for D (5 bases). Trimming removed 4 bases at V and 4 bases at J, with 7 bases between. Germline CDR1 LNHDA, CDR2 SQIVND (reference sequence). The CDR3 is made up of 13 amino acids. The CDR3 DNA is TGTGCCAGTAGTACCGGGGTCACCGGGGAGCTGTTTTTT. Protein: CASSTGVTGELFF.

This chain connects TRBV20-1 to TRBJ1-2; D might be TRBD1 (5 bases). The CDR3 covers 11 residues. From germline, CDR1 is DFQATT and CDR2 SNEGSKA (reference sequence). V was cut by 3 bases and J by 4 bases, with 6 bases left in between. The CDR3 region is CSARTVYGYTF. DNA of the CDR3: TGCAGTGCTAGGACAGTCTATGGCTACACCTTC.

This chain uses TRBV7-2 with TRBJ2-5; 8 bases line up with TRBD2. Trimming removed 5 bases from V and 4 bases from J; junction bases left unmatched: 18. CDR3 length: 18 amino acids. Germline V lookup: CDR1 SGHTA, CDR2 FQGNSA. The CDR3 coding sequence is TGTGCCAGCAGCCGACATGAAGGGCATAGCGGGGTAACAGAGACCCAGTACTTC. It is translated as CASSRHEGHSGVTETQYF. The entire variable domain, with the rest obtained from reference TRBV7-2 and TRBJ2-5, is as follows: GAGVSQSPSNKVTEKGKDVELRCDPISGHTALYWYRQSLGQGLEFLIYFQGNSAPDKSGLPSDRFSAERTGGSVSTLTIQRTQQEDSAVYLCASSRHEGHSGVTETQYFGPGTRLLVL.

V and J are TRBV18 and TRBJ2-3; D uncertain. V shed 0 bases and J shed 1 base, with 5 bases lying between them. There are 14 residues in the CDR3. CDR1 and CDR2 from the germline V gene are KGHSH and LQKENI. This CDR3 is CASSPPWGTDTQYF. As DNA, the CDR3 is TGTGCCAGCTCACCACCCTGGGGCACAGATACGCAGTATTTT.

This chain joins TRBV24-1 and TRBJ2-5; D is uncertain. The CDR3 totals 12 residues. V was clipped by 3 bases and J by 2 bases, with 3 bases between them. CDR1 and CDR2 (germline): KGHDR, SFDVKD. In nucleotides, the CDR3 is TGTGCCACCAGTGATCCGCAAGAGACCCAGTACTTC. It specifies CATSDPQETQYF.

The chain uses TRBV12-3 or TRBV12-4 and TRBJ2-7; D is ambiguous. The CDR3 extends over 12 amino acids. V was trimmed by 8 bases and J by 7 bases, leaving 15 bases between them. The CDR3 DNA follows: TGTGCCAGCTCATATCTATCTTGGGAGCAGTACTTC. Its translation is CASSYLSWEQYF.

The rearrangement uses TRBV18 and TRBJ1-1; D remains ambiguous. Germline loops: CDR1 KGHSH, CDR2 LQKENI. The V end was cut by 2 bases, the J end by 0 bases, with 13 bases between. The CDR3 is made up of 16 amino acids. The chain's CDR3 is CASSPLNKAMNTEAFF. The CDR3 nucleotides read TGTGCCAGCTCACCATTGAATAAGGCAATGAACACTGAAGCTTTCTTT.

The chain employs TRBV4-1 and TRBJ2-1; the match to TRBD2 covers 11 bases. Germline CDR1 MGHRA, CDR2 YSYEKL. This CDR3 contains 19 residues. Trimming at V came to 4 bases and at J to 4 bases, leaving 15 bases not matched to a gene. CDR3 loop: CASSRIPLTLAGGYNEQFF. CDR3 in DNA: TGCGCCAGCAGCCGCATCCCTTTGACTCTAGCGGGGGGTTACAATGAGCAGTTCTTC.

The rearrangement joins TRBV29-1 to TRBJ2-1, with TRBD2 matching 13 bases. J gave up 6 bases and V 7 bases, and 6 bases lay outside the gene matches. The germline CDR1 and CDR2 sequences are SQVTM and ANQGSEA. There are 14 residues in the CDR3. For the CDR3, the DNA is TGCAGCGGCCTCAGGACTAGCGGGAGCAATGAGCAGTTCTTC. This encodes CSGLRTSGSNEQFF.

The chain recombines TRBV7-9 with TRBJ2-1, with 7 bases fitting TRBD2. The germline gives CDR1 SEHNR, CDR2 FQNEAQ (reference sequence). The V and J ends lost 1 base and 2 bases, in that order; junction bases with no gene match: 2. CDR3 length equals 15 residues. The CDR3 is CASSLGGSTYNEQFF. The CDR3 DNA sequence: TGTGCCAGCAGCTTAGGCGGGAGTACCTACAATGAGCAGTTCTTC.